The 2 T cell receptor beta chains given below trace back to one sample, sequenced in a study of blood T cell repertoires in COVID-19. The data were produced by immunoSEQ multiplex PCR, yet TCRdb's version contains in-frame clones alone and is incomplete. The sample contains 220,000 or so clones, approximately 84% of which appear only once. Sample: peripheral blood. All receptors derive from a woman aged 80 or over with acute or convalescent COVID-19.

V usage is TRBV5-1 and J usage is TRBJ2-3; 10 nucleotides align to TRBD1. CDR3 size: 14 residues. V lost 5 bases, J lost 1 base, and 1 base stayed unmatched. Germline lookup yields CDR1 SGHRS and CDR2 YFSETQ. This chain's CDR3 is CASRGTGGTDTQYF. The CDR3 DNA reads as TGCGCCAGCAGGGGGACAGGGGGCACAGATACGCAGTATTTT. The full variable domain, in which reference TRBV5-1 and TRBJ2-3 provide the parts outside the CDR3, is KAGVTQTPRYLIKTRGQQVTLSCSPISGHRSVSWYQQTPGQGLQFLFEYFSETQRNKGNFPGRFSGRQFSNSRSEMNVSTLELGDSALYLCASRGTGGTDTQYFGPGTRLTVL.

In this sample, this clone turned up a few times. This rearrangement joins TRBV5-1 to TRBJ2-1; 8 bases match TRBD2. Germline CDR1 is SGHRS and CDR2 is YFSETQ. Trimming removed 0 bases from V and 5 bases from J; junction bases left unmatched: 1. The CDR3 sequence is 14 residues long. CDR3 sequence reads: CASSLELADNEQFF. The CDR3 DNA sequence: TGCGCCAGCAGCTTGGAACTAGCGGACAATGAGCAGTTCTTC.